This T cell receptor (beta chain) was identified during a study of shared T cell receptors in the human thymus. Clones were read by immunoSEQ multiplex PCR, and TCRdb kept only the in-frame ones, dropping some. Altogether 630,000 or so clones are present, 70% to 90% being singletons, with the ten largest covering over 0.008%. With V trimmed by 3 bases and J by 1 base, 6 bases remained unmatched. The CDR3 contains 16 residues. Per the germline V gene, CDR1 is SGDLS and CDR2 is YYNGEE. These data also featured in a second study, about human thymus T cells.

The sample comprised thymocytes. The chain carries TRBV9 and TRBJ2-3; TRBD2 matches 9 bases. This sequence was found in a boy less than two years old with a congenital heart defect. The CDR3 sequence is CASSATPSGGTDTQYF. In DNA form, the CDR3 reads TGTGCCAGCAGCGCCACCCCTAGCGGGGGCACAGATACGCAGTATTTT.